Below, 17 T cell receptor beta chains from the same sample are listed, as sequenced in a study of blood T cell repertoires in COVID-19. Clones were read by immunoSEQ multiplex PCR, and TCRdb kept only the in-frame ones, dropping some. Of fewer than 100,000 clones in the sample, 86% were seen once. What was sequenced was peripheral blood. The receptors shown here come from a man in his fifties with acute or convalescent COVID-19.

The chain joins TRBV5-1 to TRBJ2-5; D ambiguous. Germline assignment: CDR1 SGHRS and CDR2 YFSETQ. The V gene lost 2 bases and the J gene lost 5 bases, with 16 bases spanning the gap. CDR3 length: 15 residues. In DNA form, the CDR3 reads TGCGCCAGCAGCTTATTAGCCCGGAACGTGGAGACCCAGTACTTC. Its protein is CASSLLARNVETQYF.

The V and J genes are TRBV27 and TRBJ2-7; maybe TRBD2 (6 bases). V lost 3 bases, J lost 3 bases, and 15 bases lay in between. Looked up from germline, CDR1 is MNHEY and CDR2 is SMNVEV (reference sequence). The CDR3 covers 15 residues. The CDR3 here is CASSLGGLGGYEQYF. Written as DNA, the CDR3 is TGTGCCAGCAGTTTGGGAGGCCTGGGGGGCTACGAGCAGTACTTC.

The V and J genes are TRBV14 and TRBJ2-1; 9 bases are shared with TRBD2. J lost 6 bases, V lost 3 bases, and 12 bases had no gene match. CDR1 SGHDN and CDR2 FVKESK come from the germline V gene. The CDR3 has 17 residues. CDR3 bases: TGTGCCAGCAGCCAGGGACTAGCTCGGGCTACGGGCAATGAGCAGTTCTTC. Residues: CASSQGLARATGNEQFF.

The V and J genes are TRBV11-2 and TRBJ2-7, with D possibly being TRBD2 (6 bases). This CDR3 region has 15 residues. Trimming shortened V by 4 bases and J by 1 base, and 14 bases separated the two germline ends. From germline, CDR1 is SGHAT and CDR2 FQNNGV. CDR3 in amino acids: CASSSHGGTSYEQYF. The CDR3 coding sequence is TGTGCCAGCAGCTCCCATGGCGGGACTTCCTACGAGCAGTACTTC.

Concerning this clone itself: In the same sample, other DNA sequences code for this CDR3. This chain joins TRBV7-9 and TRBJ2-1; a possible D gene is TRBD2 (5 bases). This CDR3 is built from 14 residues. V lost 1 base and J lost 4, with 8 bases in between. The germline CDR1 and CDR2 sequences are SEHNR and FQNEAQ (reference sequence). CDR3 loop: CASSLGTPYNEQFF. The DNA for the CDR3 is TGTGCCAGCAGCTTAGGGACTCCTTACAATGAGCAGTTCTTC.

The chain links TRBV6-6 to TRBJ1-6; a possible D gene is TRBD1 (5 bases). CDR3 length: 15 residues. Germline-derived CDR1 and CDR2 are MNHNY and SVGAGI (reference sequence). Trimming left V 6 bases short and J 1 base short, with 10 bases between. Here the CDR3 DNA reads TGTGCCAGCAGCGTGGGGGGATCCTATAATTCACCCCTCCACTTT. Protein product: CASSVGGSYNSPLHF.

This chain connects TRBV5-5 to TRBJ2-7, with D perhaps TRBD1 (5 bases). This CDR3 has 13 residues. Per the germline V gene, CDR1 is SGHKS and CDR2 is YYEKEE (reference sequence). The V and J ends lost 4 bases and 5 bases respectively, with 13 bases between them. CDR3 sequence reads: CASSLVWGHEQYF. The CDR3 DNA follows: TGTGCCAGCAGCCTAGTGTGGGGCCACGAGCAGTACTTC.

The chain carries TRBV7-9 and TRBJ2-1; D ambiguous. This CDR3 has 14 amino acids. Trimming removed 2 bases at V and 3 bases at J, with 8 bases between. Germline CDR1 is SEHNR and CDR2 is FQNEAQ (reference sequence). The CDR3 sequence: CASSLSRSYNEQFF. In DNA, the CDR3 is TGTGCCAGCAGCTTATCGCGTAGCTACAATGAGCAGTTCTTC. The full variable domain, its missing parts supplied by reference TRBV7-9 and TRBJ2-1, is DTGVSQNPRHKITKRGQNVTFRCDPISEHNRLYWYRQTLGQGPEFLTYFQNEAQLEKSRLLSDRFSAERPKGSFSTLEIQRTEQGDSAMYLCASSLSRSYNEQFFGPGTRLTVL.

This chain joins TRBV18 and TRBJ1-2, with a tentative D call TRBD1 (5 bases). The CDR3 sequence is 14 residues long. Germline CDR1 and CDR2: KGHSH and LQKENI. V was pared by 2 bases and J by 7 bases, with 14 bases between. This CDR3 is CASSPRQGGSGYTF. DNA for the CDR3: TGTGCCAGCTCACCAAGGCAGGGTGGGTCTGGCTACACCTTC.

CDR3 in DNA: TGTGCCAGCTCACATCAGGACAGGGTCTCCTACAATGAGCAGTTCTTC. Amino acids: CASSHQDRVSYNEQFF. This chain uses TRBV18 with TRBJ2-1, with TRBD1 matching 8 bases. This CDR3 has 16 residues. CDR1 and CDR2 from the germline V gene are KGHSH and LQKENI. With V trimmed by 4 bases and J by 0 bases, 5 bases remained unmatched.

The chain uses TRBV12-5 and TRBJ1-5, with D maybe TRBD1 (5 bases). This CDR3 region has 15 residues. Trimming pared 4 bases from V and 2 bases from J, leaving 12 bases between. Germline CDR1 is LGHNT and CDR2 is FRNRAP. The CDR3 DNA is TGTGCTAGTGGTTCGGAGGGGCTGGGCAATCAGCCCCAGCATTTT. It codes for CASGSEGLGNQPQHF.

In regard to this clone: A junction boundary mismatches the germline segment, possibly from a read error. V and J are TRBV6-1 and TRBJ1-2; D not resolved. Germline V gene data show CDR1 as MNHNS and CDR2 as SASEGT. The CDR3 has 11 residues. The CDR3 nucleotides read TGTGCCAGCAGTGAAATTAGGCAGGCTTTTTTC. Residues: CASSEIRQAFF.

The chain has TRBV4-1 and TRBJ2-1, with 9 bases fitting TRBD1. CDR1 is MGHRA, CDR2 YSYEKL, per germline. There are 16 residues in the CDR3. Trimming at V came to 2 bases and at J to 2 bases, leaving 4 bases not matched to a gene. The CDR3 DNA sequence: TGCGCCAGCAGCCAACCCAGACAGGGGGCCTACAATGAGCAGTTCTTC. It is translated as CASSQPRQGAYNEQFF.

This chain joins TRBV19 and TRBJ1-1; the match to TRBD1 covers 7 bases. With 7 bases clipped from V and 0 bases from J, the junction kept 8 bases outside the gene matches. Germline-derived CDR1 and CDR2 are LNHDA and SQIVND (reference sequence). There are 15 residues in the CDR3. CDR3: CASKRTGSMNTEAFF. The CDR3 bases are TGTGCCAGTAAACGGACAGGCAGCATGAACACTGAAGCTTTCTTT.

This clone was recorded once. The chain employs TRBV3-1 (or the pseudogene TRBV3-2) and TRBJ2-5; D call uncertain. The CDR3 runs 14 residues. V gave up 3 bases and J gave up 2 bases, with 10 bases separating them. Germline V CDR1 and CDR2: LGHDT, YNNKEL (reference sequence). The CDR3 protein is CASSHPAGQETQYF. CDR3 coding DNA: TGTGCCAGCAGCCACCCGGCAGGACAAGAGACCCAGTACTTC.

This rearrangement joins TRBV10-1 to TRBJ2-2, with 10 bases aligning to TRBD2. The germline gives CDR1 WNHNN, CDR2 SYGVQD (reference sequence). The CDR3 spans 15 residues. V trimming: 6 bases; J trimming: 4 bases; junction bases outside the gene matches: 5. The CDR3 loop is CASSPSGSGTGELFF. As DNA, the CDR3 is TGCGCCAGCAGCCCTAGCGGGAGTGGCACCGGGGAGCTGTTTTTT.

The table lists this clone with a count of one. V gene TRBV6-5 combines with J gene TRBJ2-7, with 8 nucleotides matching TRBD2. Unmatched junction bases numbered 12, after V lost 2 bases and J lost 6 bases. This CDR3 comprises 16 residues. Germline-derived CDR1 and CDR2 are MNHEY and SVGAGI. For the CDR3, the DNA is TGTGCCAGCAGTTACAAGGCCGGGACTAGACTCCTCGAGCAGTACTTC. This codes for CASSYKAGTRLLEQYF.